Below, one TCR beta chain is given with its context. What it binds is not known. V shed 6 bases and J shed 0 bases, with 15 bases lying between them. Germline CDR1 and CDR2: ENHRY and SYGVKD. The CDR3 length is 16 residues. This entry belongs to a study of shared clonotypes between healthy human individuals. Overall study findings and caveats: Only blood was sampled, and tissue TCR repertoires likely differ from blood ones. Of the naive CD4 clonotypes, around 4.9% were shared across a few donors.

Assay: immunoSEQ multiplex PCR; the TCRdb copy retains only in-frame clones and omits some. The table includes fewer than 3 million clones, around 93% detected once. Healthy and HIV-negative, the adult donors had no recent acute infections or vaccinations. Both subsets, CD45RA+ naive and CD45RA-negative memory, were split from the CD4+ cells. This receptor was taken from a man aged 18 to 30 in good health. Some clones in this sample may be carry-over from other donors' samples. The chain has TRBV10-3 and TRBJ1-3, with D perhaps matching TRBD1 (6 bases). The sample taken for sequencing was naive CD4+ T cells from PBMCs. The subset was: CD45RA+ positively selected. The CDR3 DNA reads as TGTGCCATCAGCCCCGGACAGTTGATCTCTGGAAACACCATATATTTT. It yields the protein CAISPGQLISGNTIYF.